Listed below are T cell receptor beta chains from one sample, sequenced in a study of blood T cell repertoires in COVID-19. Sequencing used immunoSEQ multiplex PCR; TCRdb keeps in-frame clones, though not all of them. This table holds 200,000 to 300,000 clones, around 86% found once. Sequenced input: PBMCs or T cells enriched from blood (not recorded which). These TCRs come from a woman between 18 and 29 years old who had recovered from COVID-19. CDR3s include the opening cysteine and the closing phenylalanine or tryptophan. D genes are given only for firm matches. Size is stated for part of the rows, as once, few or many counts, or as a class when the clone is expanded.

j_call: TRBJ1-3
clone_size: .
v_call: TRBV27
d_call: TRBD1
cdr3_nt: TGTGCCAGCAGTGCCTCCCCCAGGGGGCTTGGAAACACCATATATTTT
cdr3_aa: CASSASPRGLGNTIYF

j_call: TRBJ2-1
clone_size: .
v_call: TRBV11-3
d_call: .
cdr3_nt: TGTGCCAGCAGCTCCCTCAGGAAGTTTACGGGGAATGAGCAGTTCTTC
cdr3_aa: CASSSLRKFTGNEQFF

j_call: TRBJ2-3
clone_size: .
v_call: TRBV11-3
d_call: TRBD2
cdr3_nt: TGTGCCAGCAGTTTGGGGCTAGCGGGAGTAGGGCAGGGTACGCAGTATTTT
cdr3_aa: CASSLGLAGVGQGTQYF

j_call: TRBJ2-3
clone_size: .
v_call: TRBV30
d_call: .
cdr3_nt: TGTGCCTGGAGTGACGGGACTAGCACAGATACGCAGTATTTT
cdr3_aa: CAWSDGTSTDTQYF

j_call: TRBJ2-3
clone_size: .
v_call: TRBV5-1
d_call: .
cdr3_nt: TGCGCCAGCAGCTTGGTGGGACTTAGCACAGATACGCAGTATTTT
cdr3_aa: CASSLVGLSTDTQYF

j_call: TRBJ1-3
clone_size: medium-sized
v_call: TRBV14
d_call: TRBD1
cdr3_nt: TGTGCCAGCAGCCTTCGACAGGGATCTGGAAACACCATATATTTT
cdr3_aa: CASSLRQGSGNTIYF

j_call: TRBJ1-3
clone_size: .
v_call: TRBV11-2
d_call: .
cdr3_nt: TGTGCCAGCAGAGTACAGGGCTCTGGAAACACCATATATTTT
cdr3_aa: CASRVQGSGNTIYF

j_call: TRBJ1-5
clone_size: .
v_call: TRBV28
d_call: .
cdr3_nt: TGTGCCAGCAGAACCCCGGGGTTCAGCAATCAGCCCCAGCATTTT
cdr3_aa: CASRTPGFSNQPQHF

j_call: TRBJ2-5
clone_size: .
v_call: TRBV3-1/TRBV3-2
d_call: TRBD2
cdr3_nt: TGTGCCAGCAGCCCCCCCGGGACTAGCGCCTCGCAAGAGACCCAGTACTTC
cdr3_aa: CASSPPGTSASQETQYF

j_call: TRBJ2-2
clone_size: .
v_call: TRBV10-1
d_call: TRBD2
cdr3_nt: TGCGCCAGCAGTGAGACAACTAGCGCGAACACCGGGGAGCTGTTTTTT
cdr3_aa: CASSETTSANTGELFF

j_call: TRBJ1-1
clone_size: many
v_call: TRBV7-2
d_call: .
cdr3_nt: TGTGCCAGCACCCAGGGTATCACGAACACTGAAGCTTTCTTT
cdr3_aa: CASTQGITNTEAFF

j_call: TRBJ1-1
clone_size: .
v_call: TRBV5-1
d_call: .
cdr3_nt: TGCGCCAGCAGCCTTGAACAGGGTTACACTGAAGCTTTCTTT
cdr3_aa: CASSLEQGYTEAFF

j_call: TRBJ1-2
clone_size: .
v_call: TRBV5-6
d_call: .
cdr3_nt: TGTGCCAGCAGCACGCGACAGAATGGCTACACCTTC
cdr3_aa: CASSTRQNGYTF